This T cell receptor (beta chain) was recorded in a study of cytomegalovirus exposure and HLA in healthy donors. Germline V gives CDR1 SGDLS, CDR2 YYNGEE. V lost 2 bases, J lost 5 bases, and 2 bases stayed unmatched. There are 14 residues in the CDR3. The primer mix had 60 Vbeta and 13 Jbeta primers. The repertoire was sequenced with immunoSEQ multiplex PCR; TCRdb's copy has only in-frame clones and lacks some. In the table there are over 85,000 clones, over 65% of which are singletons. This TCR came from a man aged 25-40 years in good health and CMV-seropositive. The chain has TRBV9 and TRBJ2-7, with 12 bases aligning to TRBD1. The specimen sequenced was PBMCs. The CDR3 DNA follows: TGTGCCAGCAGCGTCGGGGACAGGGGGCACGAGCAGTACTTC. This codes for CASSVGDRGHEQYF.